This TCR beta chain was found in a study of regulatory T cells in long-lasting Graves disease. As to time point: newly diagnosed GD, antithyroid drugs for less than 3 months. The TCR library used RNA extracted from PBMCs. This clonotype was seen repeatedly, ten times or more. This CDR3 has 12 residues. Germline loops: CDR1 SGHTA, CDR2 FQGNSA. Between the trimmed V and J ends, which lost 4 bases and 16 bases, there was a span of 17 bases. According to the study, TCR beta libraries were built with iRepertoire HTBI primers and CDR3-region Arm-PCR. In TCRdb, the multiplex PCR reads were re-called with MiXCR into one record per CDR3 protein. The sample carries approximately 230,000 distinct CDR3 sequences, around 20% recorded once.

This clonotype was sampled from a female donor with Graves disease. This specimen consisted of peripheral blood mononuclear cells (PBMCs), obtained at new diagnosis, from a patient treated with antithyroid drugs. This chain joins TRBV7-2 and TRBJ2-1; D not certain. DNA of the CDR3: TGTGCCAGCAGCTCGCCGGGCCTACCTCAATTCTTC. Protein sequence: CASSSPGLPQFF. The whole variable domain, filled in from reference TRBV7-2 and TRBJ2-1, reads GAGVSQSPSNKVTEKGKDVELRCDPISGHTALYWYRQSLGQGLEFLIYFQGNSAPDKSGLPSDRFSAERTGGSVSTLTIQRTQQEDSAVYLCASSSPGLPQFFGPGTRLTVL.